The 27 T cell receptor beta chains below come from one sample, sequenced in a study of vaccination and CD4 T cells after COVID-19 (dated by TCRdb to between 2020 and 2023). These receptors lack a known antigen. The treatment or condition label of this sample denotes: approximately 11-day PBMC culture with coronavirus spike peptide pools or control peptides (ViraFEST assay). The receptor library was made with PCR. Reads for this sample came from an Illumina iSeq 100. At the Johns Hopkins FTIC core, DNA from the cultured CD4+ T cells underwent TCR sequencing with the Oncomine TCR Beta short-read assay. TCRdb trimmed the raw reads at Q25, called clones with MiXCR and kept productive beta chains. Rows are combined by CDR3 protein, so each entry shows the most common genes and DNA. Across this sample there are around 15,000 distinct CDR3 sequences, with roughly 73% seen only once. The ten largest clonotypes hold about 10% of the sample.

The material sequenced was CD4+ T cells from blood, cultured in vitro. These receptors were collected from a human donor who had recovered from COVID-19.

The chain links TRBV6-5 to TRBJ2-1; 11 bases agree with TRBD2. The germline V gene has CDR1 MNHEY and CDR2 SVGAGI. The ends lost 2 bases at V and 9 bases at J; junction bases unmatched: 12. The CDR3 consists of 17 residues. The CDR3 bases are TGTGCCAGCAGTTACCCCCCCACTAGCGGGAGTGGAGGTGAGCAGTTCTTC. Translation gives CASSYPPTSGSGGEQFF.

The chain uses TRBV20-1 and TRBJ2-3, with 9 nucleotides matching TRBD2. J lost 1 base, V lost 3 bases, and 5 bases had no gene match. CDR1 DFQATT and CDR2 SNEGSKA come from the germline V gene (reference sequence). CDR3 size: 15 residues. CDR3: CSASDGGRGTDTQYF. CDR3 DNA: TGCAGTGCTAGTGACGGCGGGAGGGGCACAGATACGCAGTATTTT.

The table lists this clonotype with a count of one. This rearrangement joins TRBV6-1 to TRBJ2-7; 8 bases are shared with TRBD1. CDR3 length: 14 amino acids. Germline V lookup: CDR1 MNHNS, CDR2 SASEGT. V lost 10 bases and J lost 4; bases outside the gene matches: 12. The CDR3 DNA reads TGTGCCATCGCGAAGGAGGACAGGGCTTACGAGCAGTACTTC. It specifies CAIAKEDRAYEQYF.

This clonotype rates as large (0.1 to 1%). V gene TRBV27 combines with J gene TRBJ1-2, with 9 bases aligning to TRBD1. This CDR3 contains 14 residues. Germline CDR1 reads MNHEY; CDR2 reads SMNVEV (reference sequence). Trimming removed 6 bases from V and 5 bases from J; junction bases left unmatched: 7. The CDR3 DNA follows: TGTGCCAGCAGCACCCAGGGACAGGGTTATGGCTACACCTTC. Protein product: CASSTQGQGYGYTF.

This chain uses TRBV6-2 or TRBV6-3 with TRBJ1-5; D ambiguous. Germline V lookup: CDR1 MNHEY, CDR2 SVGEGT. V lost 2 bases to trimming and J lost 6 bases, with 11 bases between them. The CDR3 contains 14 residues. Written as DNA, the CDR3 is TGTGCCAGCAGTTACCTGAGGACGACTCAGCCCCAGCATTTT. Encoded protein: CASSYLRTTQPQHF.

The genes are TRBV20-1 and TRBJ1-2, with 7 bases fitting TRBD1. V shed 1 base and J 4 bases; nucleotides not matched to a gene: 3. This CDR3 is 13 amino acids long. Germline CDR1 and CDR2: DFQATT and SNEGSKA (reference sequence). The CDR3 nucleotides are TGCAGTGCTAGAGCGGGGACAGTCTATGGCTACACCTTC. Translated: CSARAGTVYGYTF.

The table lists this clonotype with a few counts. The CDR3 DNA reads TGTGCCACCCAAGGACAGGGTAACACCGGGGAGCTGTTTTTT. Protein: CATQGQGNTGELFF. The chain is built from TRBV24-1 and TRBJ2-2, with TRBD1 identical over 8 bases. The CDR3 sequence is 14 residues long. V lost 9 bases and J lost 2; bases outside the gene matches: 4. CDR1 is KGHDR, CDR2 SFDVKD, per germline.

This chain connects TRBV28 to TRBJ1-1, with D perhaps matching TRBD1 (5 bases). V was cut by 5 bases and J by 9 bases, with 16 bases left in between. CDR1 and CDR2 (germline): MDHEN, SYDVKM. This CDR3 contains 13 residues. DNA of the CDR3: TGTGCCAGCAGTACCAACGGGGGATCCAAAGCTTTCTTT. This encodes CASSTNGGSKAFF.

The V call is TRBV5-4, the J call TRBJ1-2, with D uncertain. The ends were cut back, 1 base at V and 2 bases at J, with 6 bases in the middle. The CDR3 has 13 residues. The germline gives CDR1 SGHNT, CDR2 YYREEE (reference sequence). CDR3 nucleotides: TGTGCCAGCAGCTTGAATAAAAACTATGGCTACACCTTC. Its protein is CASSLNKNYGYTF.

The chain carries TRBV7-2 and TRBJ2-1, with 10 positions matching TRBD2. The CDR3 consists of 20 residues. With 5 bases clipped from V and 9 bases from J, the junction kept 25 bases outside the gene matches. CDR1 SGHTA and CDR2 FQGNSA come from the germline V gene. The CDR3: CASSGGLSIQREGRFSEQFF. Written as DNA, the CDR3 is TGTGCCAGCAGCGGGGGACTGTCGATTCAGCGGGAGGGCCGGTTCAGTGAGCAGTTCTTC.

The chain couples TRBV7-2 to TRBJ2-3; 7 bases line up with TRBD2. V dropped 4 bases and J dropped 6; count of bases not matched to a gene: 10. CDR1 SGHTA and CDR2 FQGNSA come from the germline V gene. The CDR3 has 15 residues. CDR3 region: CASSWQAGSEDTQYF. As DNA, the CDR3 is TGTGCCAGCAGCTGGCAAGCGGGAAGCGAGGATACGCAGTATTTT.

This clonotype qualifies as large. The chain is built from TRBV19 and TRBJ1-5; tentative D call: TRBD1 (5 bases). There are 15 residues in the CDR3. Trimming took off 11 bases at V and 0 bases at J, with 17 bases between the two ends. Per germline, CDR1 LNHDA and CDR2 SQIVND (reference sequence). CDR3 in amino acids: CAQSGREDSNQPQHF. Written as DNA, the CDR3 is TGTGCCCAATCCGGCAGGGAAGATAGCAATCAGCCCCAGCATTTT.

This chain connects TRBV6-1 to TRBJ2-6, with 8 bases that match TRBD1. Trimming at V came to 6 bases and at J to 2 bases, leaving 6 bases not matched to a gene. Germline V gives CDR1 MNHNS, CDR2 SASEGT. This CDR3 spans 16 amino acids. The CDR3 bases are TGTGCCAGCAGCCGGACAGGGCGAACTGGGGCCAACGTCCTGACTTTC. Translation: CASSRTGRTGANVLTF.

The CDR3 sequence is CASSLVTTLSGNTIYF. For the CDR3, the DNA is TGTGCCAGCAGCTTAGTGACCACCCTCTCTGGAAACACCATATATTTT. This chain joins TRBV7-2 and TRBJ1-3, with D hard to call. Germline V gene data show CDR1 as SGHTA and CDR2 as FQGNSA. Trimming stripped 1 base from V and 0 bases from J, with 10 bases between. The CDR3 covers 16 residues.

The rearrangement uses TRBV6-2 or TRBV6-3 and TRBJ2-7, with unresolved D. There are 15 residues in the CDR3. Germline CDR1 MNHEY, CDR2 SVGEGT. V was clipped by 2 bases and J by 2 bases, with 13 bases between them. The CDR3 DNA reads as TGTGCCAGCAGTTACCCTGTAGGGCGGACCTACGAGCAGTACTTC. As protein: CASSYPVGRTYEQYF.

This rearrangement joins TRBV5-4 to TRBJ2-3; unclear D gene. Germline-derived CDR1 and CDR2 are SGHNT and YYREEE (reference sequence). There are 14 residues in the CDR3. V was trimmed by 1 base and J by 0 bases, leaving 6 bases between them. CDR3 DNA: TGTGCCAGCAGCTTGTCTAGTAGCACAGATACGCAGTATTTT. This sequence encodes CASSLSSSTDTQYF. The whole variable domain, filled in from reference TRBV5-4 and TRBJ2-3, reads ETGVTQSPTHLIKTRGQQVTLRCSSQSGHNTVSWYQQALGQGPQFIFQYYREEENGRGNFPPRFSGLQFPNYSSELNVNALELDDSALYLCASSLSSSTDTQYFGPGTRLTVL.

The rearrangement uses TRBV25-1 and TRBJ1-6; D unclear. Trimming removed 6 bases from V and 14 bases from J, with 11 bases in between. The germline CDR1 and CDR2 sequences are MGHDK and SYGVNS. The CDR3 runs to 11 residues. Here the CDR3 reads CASRNSQTLHF. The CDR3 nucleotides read TGTGCCAGCAGAAACTCGCAGACCCTCCACTTT.

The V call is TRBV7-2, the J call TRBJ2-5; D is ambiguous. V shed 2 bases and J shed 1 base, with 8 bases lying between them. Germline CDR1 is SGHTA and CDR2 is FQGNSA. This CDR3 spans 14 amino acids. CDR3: CASSLSGRQETQYF. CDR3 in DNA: TGTGCCAGCAGCTTATCTGGCCGCCAAGAGACCCAGTACTTC.

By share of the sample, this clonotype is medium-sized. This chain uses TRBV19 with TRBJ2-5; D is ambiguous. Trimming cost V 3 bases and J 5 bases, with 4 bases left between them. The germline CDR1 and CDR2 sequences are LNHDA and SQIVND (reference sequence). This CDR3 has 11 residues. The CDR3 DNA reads TGTGCCAGTAGTATTAGGGAGACCCAGTACTTC. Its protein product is CASSIRETQYF.

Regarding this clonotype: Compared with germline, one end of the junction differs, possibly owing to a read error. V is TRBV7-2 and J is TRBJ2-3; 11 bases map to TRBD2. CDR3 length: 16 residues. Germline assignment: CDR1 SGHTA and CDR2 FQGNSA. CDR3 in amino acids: CASRLAGGITTDTQYF. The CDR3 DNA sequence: TGTGCCAGCAGGTTAGCGGGAGGGATTACCACAGATACGCAGTATTTT.

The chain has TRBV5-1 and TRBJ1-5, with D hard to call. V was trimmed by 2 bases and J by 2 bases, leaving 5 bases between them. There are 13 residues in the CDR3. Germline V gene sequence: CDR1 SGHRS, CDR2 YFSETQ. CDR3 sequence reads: CASSFSGNQPQHF. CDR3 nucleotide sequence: TGCGCCAGCAGCTTCTCAGGCAATCAGCCCCAGCATTTT.

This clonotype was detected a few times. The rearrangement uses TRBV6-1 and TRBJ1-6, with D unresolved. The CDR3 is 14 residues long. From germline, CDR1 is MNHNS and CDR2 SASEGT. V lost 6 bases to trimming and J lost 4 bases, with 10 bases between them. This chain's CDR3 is CASSPGQYNSPLHF. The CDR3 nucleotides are TGTGCCAGCAGCCCTGGGCAGTATAATTCACCCCTCCACTTT.

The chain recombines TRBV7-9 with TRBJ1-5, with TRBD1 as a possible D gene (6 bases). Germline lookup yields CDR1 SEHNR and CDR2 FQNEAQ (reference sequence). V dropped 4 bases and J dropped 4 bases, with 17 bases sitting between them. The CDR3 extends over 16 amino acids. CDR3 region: CASSSRTRDINQPQHF. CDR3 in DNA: TGTGCCAGCAGCTCAAGAACCCGGGACATTAATCAGCCCCAGCATTTT.

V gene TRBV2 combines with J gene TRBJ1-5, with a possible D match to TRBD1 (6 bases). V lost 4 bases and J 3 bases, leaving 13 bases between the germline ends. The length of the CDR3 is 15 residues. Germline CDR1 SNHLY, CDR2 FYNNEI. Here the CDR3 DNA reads TGTGCCAGCAGTGTAATGAGACAGGCCAATCAGCCCCAGCATTTT. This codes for CASSVMRQANQPQHF.

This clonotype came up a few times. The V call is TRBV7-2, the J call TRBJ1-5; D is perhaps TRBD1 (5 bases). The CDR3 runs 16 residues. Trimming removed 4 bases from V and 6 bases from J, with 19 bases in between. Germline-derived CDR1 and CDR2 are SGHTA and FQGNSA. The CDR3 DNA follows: TGTGCCAGCAGCTCCTCACAGGCGAGAGGACGTCAGCCCCAGCATTTT. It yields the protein CASSSSQARGRQPQHF. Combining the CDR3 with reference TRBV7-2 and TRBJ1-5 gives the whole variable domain GAGVSQSPSNKVTEKGKDVELRCDPISGHTALYWYRQSLGQGLEFLIYFQGNSAPDKSGLPSDRFSAERTGGSVSTLTIQRTQQEDSAVYLCASSSSQARGRQPQHFGDGTRLSIL.

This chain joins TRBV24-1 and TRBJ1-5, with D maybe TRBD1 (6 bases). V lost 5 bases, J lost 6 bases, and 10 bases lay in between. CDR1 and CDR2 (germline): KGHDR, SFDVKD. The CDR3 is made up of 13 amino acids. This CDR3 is CATSVTGSQPQHF. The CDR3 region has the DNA TGTGCCACCAGTGTAACAGGGTCTCAGCCCCAGCATTTT.

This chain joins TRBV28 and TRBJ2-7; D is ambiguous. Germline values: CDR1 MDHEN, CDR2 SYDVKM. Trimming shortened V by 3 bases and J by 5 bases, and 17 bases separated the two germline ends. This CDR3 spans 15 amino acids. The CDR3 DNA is TGTGCCAGCAGTTTGGGGAAGATTGGGTTCCACGAGCAGTACTTC. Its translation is CASSLGKIGFHEQYF.